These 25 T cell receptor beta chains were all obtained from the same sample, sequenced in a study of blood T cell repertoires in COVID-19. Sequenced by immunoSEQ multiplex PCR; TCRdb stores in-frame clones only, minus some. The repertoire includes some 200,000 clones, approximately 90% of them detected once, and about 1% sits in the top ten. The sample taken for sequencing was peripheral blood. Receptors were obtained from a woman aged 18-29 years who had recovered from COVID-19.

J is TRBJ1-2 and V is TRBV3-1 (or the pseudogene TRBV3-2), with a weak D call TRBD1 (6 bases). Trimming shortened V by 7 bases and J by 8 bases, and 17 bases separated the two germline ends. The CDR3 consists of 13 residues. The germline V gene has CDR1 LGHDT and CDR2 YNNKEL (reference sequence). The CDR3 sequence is CASTLEGGRGYTF. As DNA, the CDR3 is TGTGCCAGCACCTTAGAGGGGGGGCGAGGCTACACCTTC.

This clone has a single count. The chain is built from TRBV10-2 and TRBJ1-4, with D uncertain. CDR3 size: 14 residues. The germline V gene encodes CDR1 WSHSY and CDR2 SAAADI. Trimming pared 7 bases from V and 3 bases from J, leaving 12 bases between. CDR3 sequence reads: CASTFIGANEKLFF. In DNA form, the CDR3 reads TGCGCCAGCACTTTCATTGGAGCTAATGAAAAACTGTTTTTT.

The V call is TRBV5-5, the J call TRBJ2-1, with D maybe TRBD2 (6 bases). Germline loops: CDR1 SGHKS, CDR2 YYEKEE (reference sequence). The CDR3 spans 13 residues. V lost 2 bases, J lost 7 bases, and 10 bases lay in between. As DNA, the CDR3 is TGTGCCAGCAGCTTAGACGGAGGGAATGAGCAGTTCTTC. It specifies CASSLDGGNEQFF.

DNA for the CDR3: TGTGCCAGCAGCCCGCCGACAGGGGGGCGGACCGGGGAGCTGTTTTTT. It is translated as CASSPPTGGRTGELFF. This rearrangement joins TRBV7-9 to TRBJ2-2; 9 bases align to TRBD1. V gave up 5 bases and J gave up 5 bases; unmatched junction bases: 9. Germline CDR1 is SEHNR and CDR2 is FQNEAQ (reference sequence). The CDR3 spans 16 residues.

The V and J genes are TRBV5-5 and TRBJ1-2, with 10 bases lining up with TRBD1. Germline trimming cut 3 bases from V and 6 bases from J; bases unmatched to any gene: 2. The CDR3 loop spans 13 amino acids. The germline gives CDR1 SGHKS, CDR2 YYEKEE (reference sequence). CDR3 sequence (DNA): TGTGCCAGCAGCTCGACAGGGGGCGATGGCTACACCTTC. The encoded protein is CASSSTGGDGYTF.

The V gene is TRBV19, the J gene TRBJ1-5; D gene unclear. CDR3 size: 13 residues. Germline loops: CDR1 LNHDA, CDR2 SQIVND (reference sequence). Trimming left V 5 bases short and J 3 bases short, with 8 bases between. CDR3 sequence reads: CASSDGLNQPQHF. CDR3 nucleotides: TGTGCCAGTAGTGACGGACTCAATCAGCCCCAGCATTTT.

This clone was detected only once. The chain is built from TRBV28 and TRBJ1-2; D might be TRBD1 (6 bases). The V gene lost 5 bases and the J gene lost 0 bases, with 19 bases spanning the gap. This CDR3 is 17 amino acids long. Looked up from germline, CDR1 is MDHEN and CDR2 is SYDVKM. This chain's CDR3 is CASSPLSRDTSNYGYTF. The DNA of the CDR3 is TGTGCCAGCAGTCCGTTGTCGAGGGACACCTCTAACTATGGCTACACCTTC.

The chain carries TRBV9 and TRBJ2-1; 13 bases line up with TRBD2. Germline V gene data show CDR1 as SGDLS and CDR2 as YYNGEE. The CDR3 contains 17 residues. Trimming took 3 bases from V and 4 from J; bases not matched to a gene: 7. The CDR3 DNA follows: TGTGCCAGCAGCGCAGAACTAGCGGGAGGGCCATACAATGAGCAGTTCTTC. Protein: CASSAELAGGPYNEQFF.

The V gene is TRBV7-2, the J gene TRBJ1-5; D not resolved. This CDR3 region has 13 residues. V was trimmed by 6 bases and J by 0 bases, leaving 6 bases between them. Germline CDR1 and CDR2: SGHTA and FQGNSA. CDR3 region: CASSPRSNQPQHF. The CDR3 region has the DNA TGTGCCAGCAGTCCTCGTAGCAATCAGCCCCAGCATTTT.

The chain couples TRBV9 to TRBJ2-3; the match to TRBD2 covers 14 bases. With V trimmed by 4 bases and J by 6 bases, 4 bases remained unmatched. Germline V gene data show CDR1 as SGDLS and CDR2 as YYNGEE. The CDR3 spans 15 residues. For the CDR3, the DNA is TGTGCCAGCAGCATGACTAGCGGGAGGGAGGATACGCAGTATTTT. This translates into CASSMTSGREDTQYF.

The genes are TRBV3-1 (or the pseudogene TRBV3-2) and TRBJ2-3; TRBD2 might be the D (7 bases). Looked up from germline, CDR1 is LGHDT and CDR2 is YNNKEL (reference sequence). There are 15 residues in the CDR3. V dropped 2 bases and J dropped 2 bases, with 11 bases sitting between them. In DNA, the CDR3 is TGTGCCAGCAGCCAAAGGGGGGGCATCACAGATACGCAGTATTTT. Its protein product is CASSQRGGITDTQYF.

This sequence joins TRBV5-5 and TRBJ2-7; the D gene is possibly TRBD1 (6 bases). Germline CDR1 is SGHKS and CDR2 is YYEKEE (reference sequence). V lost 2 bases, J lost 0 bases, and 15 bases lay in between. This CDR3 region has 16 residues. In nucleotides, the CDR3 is TGTGCCAGCAGCTTAGACAGGTCGCGAAGCTCCTACGAGCAGTACTTC. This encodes CASSLDRSRSSYEQYF.

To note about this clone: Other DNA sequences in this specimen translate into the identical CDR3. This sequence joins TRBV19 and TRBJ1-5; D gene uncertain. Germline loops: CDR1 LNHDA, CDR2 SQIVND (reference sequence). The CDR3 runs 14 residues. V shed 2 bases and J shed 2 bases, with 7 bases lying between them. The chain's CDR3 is CASSIRQGNQPQHF. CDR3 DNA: TGTGCCAGTAGTATAAGGCAGGGCAATCAGCCCCAGCATTTT.

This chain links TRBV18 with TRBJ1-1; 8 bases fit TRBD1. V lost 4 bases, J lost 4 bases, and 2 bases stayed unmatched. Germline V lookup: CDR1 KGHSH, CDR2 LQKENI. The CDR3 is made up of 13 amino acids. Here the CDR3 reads CASSHGQGTEAFF. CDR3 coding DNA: TGTGCCAGCTCACACGGACAGGGCACTGAAGCTTTCTTT.

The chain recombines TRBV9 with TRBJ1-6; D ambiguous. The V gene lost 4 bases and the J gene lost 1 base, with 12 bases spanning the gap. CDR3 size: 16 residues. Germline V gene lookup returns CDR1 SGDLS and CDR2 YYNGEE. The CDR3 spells CASSSGGWSYNSPLHF. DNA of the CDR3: TGTGCCAGCAGCAGCGGAGGGTGGTCCTATAATTCACCCCTCCACTTT.

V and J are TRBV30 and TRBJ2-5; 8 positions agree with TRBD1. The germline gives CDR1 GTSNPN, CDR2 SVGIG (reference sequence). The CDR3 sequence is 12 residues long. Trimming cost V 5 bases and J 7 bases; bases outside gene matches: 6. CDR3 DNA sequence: TGTGCCTGGGGACAGGGTCTTGGGACCCAGTACTTC. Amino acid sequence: CAWGQGLGTQYF.

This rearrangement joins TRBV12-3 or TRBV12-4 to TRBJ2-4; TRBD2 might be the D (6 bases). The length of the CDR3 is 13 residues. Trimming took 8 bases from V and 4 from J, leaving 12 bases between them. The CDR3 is CASGGLLKNIQYF. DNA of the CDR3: TGTGCCAGCGGGGGACTCCTAAAAAACATTCAGTACTTC.

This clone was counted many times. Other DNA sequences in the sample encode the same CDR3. The CDR3 DNA reads as TGTGCCAGCAGCTTAAAGGAGGGCACCGGGGAGCTGTTTTTT. It codes for CASSLKEGTGELFF. The V and J genes are TRBV7-3 and TRBJ2-2; weak D call: TRBD2 (6 bases). The V gene lost 1 base and the J gene lost 4 bases, with 7 bases spanning the gap. Germline values: CDR1 SGHTA, CDR2 FQGTGA. This CDR3 has 14 amino acids.

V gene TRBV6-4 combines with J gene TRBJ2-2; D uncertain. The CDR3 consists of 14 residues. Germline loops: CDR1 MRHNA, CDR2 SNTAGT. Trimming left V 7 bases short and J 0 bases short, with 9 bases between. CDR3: CASKKESNTGELFF. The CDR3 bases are TGTGCCAGCAAAAAAGAGTCGAACACCGGGGAGCTGTTTTTT.

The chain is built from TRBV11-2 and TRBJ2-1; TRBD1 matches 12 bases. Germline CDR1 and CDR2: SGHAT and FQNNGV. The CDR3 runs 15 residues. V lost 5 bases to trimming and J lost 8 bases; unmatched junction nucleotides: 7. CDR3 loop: CASSLGTGGWDEQFF. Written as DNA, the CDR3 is TGTGCCAGCAGCCTCGGGACAGGGGGCTGGGATGAGCAGTTCTTC.

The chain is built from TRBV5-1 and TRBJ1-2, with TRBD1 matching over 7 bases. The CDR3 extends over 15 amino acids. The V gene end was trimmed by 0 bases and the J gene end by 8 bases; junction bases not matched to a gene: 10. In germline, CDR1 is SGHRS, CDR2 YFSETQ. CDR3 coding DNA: TGCGCCAGCAGCTTGGCCACAGGGGCCGTATGGGGCTACACCTTC. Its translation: CASSLATGAVWGYTF.

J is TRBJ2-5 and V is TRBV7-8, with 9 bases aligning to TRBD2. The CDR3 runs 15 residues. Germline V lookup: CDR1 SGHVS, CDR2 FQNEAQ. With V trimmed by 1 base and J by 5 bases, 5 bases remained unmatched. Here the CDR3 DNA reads TGTGCCAGCAGCTTAGATAGCGGGGGTGGGGAGACCCAGTACTTC. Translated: CASSLDSGGGETQYF.

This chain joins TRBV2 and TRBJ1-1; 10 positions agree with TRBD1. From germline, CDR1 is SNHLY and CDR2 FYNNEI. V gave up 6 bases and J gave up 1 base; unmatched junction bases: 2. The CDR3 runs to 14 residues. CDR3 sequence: CASRDRGTNTEAFF. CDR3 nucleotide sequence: TGTGCCAGCAGGGACAGGGGGACGAACACTGAAGCTTTCTTT. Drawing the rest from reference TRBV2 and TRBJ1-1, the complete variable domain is EPEVTQTPSHQVTQMGQEVILRCVPISNHLYFYWYRQILGQKVEFLVSFYNNEISEKSEIFDDQFSVERPDGSNFTLKIRSTKLEDSAMYFCASRDRGTNTEAFFGQGTRLTVV.

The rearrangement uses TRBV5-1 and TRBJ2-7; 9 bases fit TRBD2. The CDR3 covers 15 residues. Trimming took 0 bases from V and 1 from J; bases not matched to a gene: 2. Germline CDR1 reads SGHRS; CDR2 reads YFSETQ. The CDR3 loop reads CASSLVAGGSYEQYV. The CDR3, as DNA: TGCGCCAGCAGCTTGGTGGCGGGAGGGTCCTACGAGCAGTACGTC.

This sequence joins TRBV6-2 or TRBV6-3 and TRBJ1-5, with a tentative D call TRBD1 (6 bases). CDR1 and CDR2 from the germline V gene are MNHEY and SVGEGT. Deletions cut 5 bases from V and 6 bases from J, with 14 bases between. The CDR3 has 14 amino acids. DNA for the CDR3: TGTGCCAGCAGTAGACAAGGGACAAGTCAGCCCCAGCATTTT. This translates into CASSRQGTSQPQHF.